Following are 31 T cell receptor beta chains from one sample sequenced in a study of CD8+CD57+ T cells in acquired aplastic anemia. Genomic DNA acted as the template from which TCR beta VDJ combination and CDR3 sequence profiling were carried out. Via MiXCR, TCRdb re-called the reads, giving one row per CDR3 protein. The data show 150,000 to 200,000 distinct CDR3 sequences, less than 60% seen once. The patients chosen for sequencing had shown expansion of CD8+CD57+ cells (detected by flow cytometry). The specimen sequenced was sorted CD4+, CD8+, or CD8+CD57+ T cells (not recorded which) from PBMCs. These receptors originate from a human donor with aplastic anemia.

The genes are TRBV7-8 and TRBJ2-7; possibly TRBD1 or TRBD2 for D (5 bases each). The CDR3 length is 17 residues. The germline CDR1 and CDR2 sequences are SGHVS and FQNEAQ. V dropped 1 base and J dropped 1 base, with 17 bases sitting between them. CDR3 residues: CASSLVRAAGSSYEQYF. For the CDR3, the DNA is TGTGCCAGCAGCTTAGTACGCGCGGCAGGGAGTTCCTACGAGCAGTACTTC.

This clonotype has only one observation. The junction does not match germline at one end; this may be a read error. V and J are TRBV10-3 and TRBJ2-7; weak D call: TRBD1 (6 bases). Germline values: CDR1 ENHRY, CDR2 SYGVKD. CDR3 length: 12 amino acids. The CDR3 coding sequence is TGCGCCATCAGGGGCTCTCGGGACGAGCAGTACTTC. Its protein product is CAIRGSRDEQYF.

V and J are TRBV7-8 and TRBJ2-2; D is possibly TRBD2 (6 bases). In germline, CDR1 is SGHVS, CDR2 FQNEAQ. The V and J ends lost 3 bases and 2 bases respectively, with 19 bases between them. This CDR3 is built from 18 residues. CDR3 amino acids: CASSFTSPGLSNTGELFF. The CDR3 DNA reads as TGTGCCAGCAGCTTTACCTCTCCGGGACTGTCCAACACCGGGGAGCTGTTTTTT.

Only one count was recorded for this clonotype. The chain employs TRBV7-2 and TRBJ2-5; 9 bases are a match to TRBD2. Unmatched junction bases numbered 5, after V lost 3 bases and J lost 6 bases. The germline gives CDR1 SGHTA, CDR2 FQGNSA. The CDR3 spans 14 residues. In DNA, the CDR3 is TGTGCCAGCAGCTTGCGGGGGGGCCGTAAGACCCAGTACTTC. Translation gives CASSLRGGRKTQYF.

J is TRBJ2-7 and V is TRBV7-9; a weak D match, TRBD2 (5 bases). The germline V and J ends were trimmed by 5 bases and 3 bases, with 11 bases remaining between them. The CDR3 has 13 residues. Germline values: CDR1 SEHNR, CDR2 FQNEAQ (reference sequence). The CDR3 sequence: CASSPVGDYEQYF. The CDR3 nucleotides are TGTGCCAGCAGCCCAGTCGGGGACTACGAGCAGTACTTC. The full variable domain, with the rest looked up from reference TRBV7-9 and TRBJ2-7, is DTGVSQNPRHKITKRGQNVTFRCDPISEHNRLYWYRQTLGQGPEFLTYFQNEAQLEKSRLLSDRFSAERPKGSFSTLEIQRTEQGDSAMYLCASSPVGDYEQYFGPGTRLTVT.

This clonotype was seen many times. This chain connects TRBV6-5 to TRBJ1-1, with TRBD1 as a possible D gene (6 bases). V was cut by 2 bases and J by 10 bases, with 8 bases left in between. The CDR3 length is 11 residues. In germline, CDR1 is MNHEY, CDR2 SVGAGI. The CDR3 DNA reads TGTGCCAGCAGTTACGGGACACGAGCTTTCTTT. Translated: CASSYGTRAFF.

The chain is built from TRBV19 and TRBJ2-7; a possible D gene is TRBD2 (7 bases). V gave up 3 bases and J gave up 4 bases, with 13 bases separating them. The germline V gene encodes CDR1 LNHDA and CDR2 SQIVND (reference sequence). CDR3 size: 14 residues. The CDR3 loop reads CASSIGGGRYEQYF. CDR3 in DNA: TGTGCCAGTAGTATTGGGGGGGGGCGATACGAGCAGTACTTC.

Remarks on this clonotype: A junction boundary mismatches the germline segment, possibly from a read error. This chain joins TRBV24-1 and TRBJ2-5; D call uncertain. The CDR3 is 15 amino acids. Looked up from germline, CDR1 is KGHDR and CDR2 is SFDVKD. The CDR3: CAASDLDGSQETQYF. The CDR3 nucleotides read TGTGCCGCCAGTGATTTGGATGGGTCCCAAGAGACCCAGTACTTC.

This clonotype was seen repeatedly, ten times or more. The chain combines TRBV11-2 with TRBJ2-7, with D possibly being TRBD1 (6 bases). The CDR3 sequence is 15 residues long. The germline V gene encodes CDR1 SGHAT and CDR2 FQNNGV. The ends were cut back, 8 bases at V and 1 base at J, with 18 bases in the middle. This CDR3 is CASPPAETGSYEQYF. CDR3 nucleotides: TGTGCCAGCCCCCCCGCCGAGACAGGATCCTACGAGCAGTACTTC.

This rearrangement joins TRBV6-4 to TRBJ1-2; D uncertain. Looked up from germline, CDR1 is MRHNA and CDR2 is SNTAGT. V shed 3 bases and J shed 2 bases, with 10 bases lying between them. The CDR3 runs 14 residues. As DNA, the CDR3 is TGTGCCAGCAGTGAAGTACCCATGAACTATGGCTACACCTTC. Residues: CASSEVPMNYGYTF.

The CDR3 loop is CASSEGVKTQYF. CDR3 DNA: TGTGCCAGCAGTGAAGGGGTGAAGACCCAGTACTTC. J is TRBJ2-5 and V is TRBV2, with unresolved D. V gave up 1 base and J gave up 6 bases, with 6 bases separating them. The CDR3 covers 12 residues. Germline V gene sequence: CDR1 SNHLY, CDR2 FYNNEI.

This clonotype appeared many times. CDR3 DNA: TGCGCCAGCAGCCAAGATAGTGGCAGGGGATTGTACGGCTACACCTTC. This codes for CASSQDSGRGLYGYTF. The V call is TRBV4-3, the J call TRBJ1-2; D perhaps matches TRBD1 (6 bases). Trimming shortened V by 0 bases and J by 8 bases, and 19 bases separated the two germline ends. The germline CDR1 and CDR2 sequences are LGHNA and YSLEER. The CDR3 loop spans 16 amino acids.

Comment on this clonotype: Germline and junction disagree at one end, which may indicate a read error. The rearrangement uses TRBV2 and TRBJ1-2, with TRBD1 matching 10 bases. Germline V CDR1 and CDR2: SNHLY, FYNNEI. The CDR3 length is 12 residues. The CDR3 here is CASTTGGYGYAF. CDR3 in DNA: TGTGCCAGCACGACAGGGGGCTATGGCTACGCCTTC.

Many counts were recorded for this clonotype. The chain uses TRBV5-4 and TRBJ1-5; no clear D. V lost 5 bases to trimming and J lost 6 bases, with 12 bases between them. The CDR3 extends over 13 amino acids. The V gene's germline CDR1 is SGHNT and CDR2 YYREEE (reference sequence). This chain's CDR3 is CASSPDLGQPQHF. CDR3 coding DNA: TGTGCCAGCAGTCCCGACCTAGGTCAGCCCCAGCATTTT.

In its sample, this clonotype was seen many times. The CDR3 coding sequence is TGTGCCAGCAGCTTGGCCCTAAATGAAAAACTGTTTTTT. Protein sequence: CASSLALNEKLFF. J is TRBJ1-4 and V is TRBV5-8, with D unclear. Germline V gene lookup returns CDR1 SGHTS and CDR2 YDEGEE. V lost 0 bases and J 5 bases, leaving 5 bases between the germline ends. The CDR3 runs 13 residues.

A word on this clonotype: The junction and the germline gene differ at one end; a read error may be behind it. J is TRBJ2-7 and V is TRBV29-1; D is possibly TRBD1 (6 bases). Germline loops: CDR1 SQVTM, CDR2 ANQGSEA. CDR3 length equals 14 residues. In DNA, the CDR3 is TGCAGCGTTCTGACAGGTACCCTAGGGTACGGGCAGTACTTC. It yields the protein CSVLTGTLGYGQYF.

The chain carries TRBV10-2 and TRBJ2-1, with D maybe TRBD2 (5 bases). The germline V gene has CDR1 WSHSY and CDR2 SAAADI. This CDR3 spans 14 amino acids. Trimming took off 4 bases at V and 2 bases at J, with 9 bases between the two ends. CDR3 sequence reads: CASSVASPYNEQFF. The CDR3 bases are TGCGCCAGCAGTGTAGCGTCCCCCTACAATGAGCAGTTCTTC.

This sequence joins TRBV19 and TRBJ2-1; TRBD1 might be the D (7 bases). The CDR3 is 15 amino acids. With 9 bases removed from V and 3 bases from J, the gap between germline ends came to 18 bases. Germline V gene data show CDR1 as LNHDA and CDR2 as SQIVND (reference sequence). The CDR3 DNA sequence: TGTGCCAGCCGTGAAGGCGGGACAGACTACAATGAGCAGTTCTTC. This encodes CASREGGTDYNEQFF.

This chain links TRBV30 with TRBJ1-1; weak D call: TRBD1 (6 bases). This CDR3 region has 13 residues. The V end lost 0 bases, the J end lost 4 bases, and 9 bases lay between the germline ends. CDR1 is GTSNPN and CDR2 is SVGIG in the germline V gene (reference sequence). For the CDR3, the DNA is TGTGCCTGGAGTGTACTCAGGGGCACTGAAGCTTTCTTT. Translation: CAWSVLRGTEAFF. Filled out from reference TRBV30 and TRBJ1-1, the complete variable domain reads SQTIHQWPATLVQPVGSPLSLECTVEGTSNPNLYWYRQAAGRGLQLLFYSVGIGQISSEVPQNLSASRPQDRQFILSSKKLLLSDSGFYLCAWSVLRGTEAFFGQGTRLTVV.

This clonotype was found a few times. The chain is built from TRBV19 and TRBJ2-1; D gene unclear. CDR3 length: 13 amino acids. Trimming stripped 7 bases from V and 4 bases from J, with 11 bases between. Germline V gene data show CDR1 as LNHDA and CDR2 as SQIVND (reference sequence). DNA of the CDR3: TGTGCCAGTAAGGTGACCGGGTACAATGAGCAGTTCTTC. As protein: CASKVTGYNEQFF.

The rearrangement joins TRBV29-1 to TRBJ2-5, with D possibly matching TRBD2 (5 bases). V lost 7 bases and J 5 bases, leaving 17 bases between the germline ends. The germline gives CDR1 SQVTM, CDR2 ANQGSEA. The CDR3 runs 13 residues. CDR3 protein: CSALTQRRETQYF. The CDR3 DNA follows: TGCAGCGCTCTGACCCAAAGGAGGGAGACCCAGTACTTC.

In regard to this clonotype: The conserved phenylalanine or tryptophan is not found at the CDR3 terminus, so this likely reflects a read error. The chain recombines TRBV4-1 with TRBJ2-1; 8 bases match TRBD2. The junction had 5 bases not matched to a gene; V was cut back by 1 base and J by 9 bases. Germline-derived CDR1 and CDR2 are MGHRA and YSYEKL. The CDR3 has 14 residues. For the CDR3, the DNA is TGCGCCAGCAGCCAAGCAGCGGGAGCGGGTGAGCAGTTCATC. This sequence encodes CASSQAAGAGEQFI.

The V call is TRBV10-1, the J call TRBJ2-2, with a tentative D call TRBD2 (5 bases). This CDR3 comprises 12 residues. The ends were cut back, 7 bases at V and 5 bases at J, with 8 bases in the middle. Germline values: CDR1 WNHNN, CDR2 SYGVQD (reference sequence). The CDR3, as DNA: TGCGCCAGCACAAGAGGGACCGGGGAGCTGTTTTTT. Protein: CASTRGTGELFF.

This clonotype was observed many times. The rearrangement links TRBV20-1 to TRBJ1-1; TRBD1 is a possible D gene (5 bases). CDR1 and CDR2 from the germline V gene are DFQATT and SNEGSKA (reference sequence). The CDR3 totals 14 residues. Trimming removed 2 bases from V and 5 bases from J, with 15 bases in between. The CDR3 DNA reads as TGCAGTGCTAGAATCGGGGGACCGGGAACTGAAGCTTTCTTT. Its translation: CSARIGGPGTEAFF.

Ten or more counts support this clonotype. CDR3: CASSLGGDSGANVLTF. The CDR3 DNA follows: TGTGCCAGCAGCTTAGGAGGGGACTCTGGGGCCAACGTCCTGACTTTC. The rearrangement uses TRBV7-2 and TRBJ2-6; D may correspond to TRBD1 or TRBD2 (5 bases each). This CDR3 region has 16 residues. Per germline, CDR1 SGHTA and CDR2 FQGNSA. Deletions cut 1 base from V and 0 bases from J, with 7 bases between.

This rearrangement joins TRBV29-1 to TRBJ2-1; D perhaps matches TRBD1 (7 bases). Per the germline V gene, CDR1 is SQVTM and CDR2 is ANQGSEA. V lost 2 bases and J lost 2, with 10 bases in between. The CDR3 is 14 amino acids. The CDR3 is CSVEPRGAYNEQFF. The DNA of the CDR3 is TGCAGCGTTGAACCCAGGGGGGCCTACAATGAGCAGTTCTTC.

On this clonotype itself: The junction shows a germline mismatch at one end, possibly a read error. V gene TRBV10-3 combines with J gene TRBJ1-6, with D maybe TRBD1 (6 bases). CDR3 length equals 15 residues. CDR1 is ENHRY, CDR2 SYGVKD, per germline. The CDR3 DNA is TGCGCCATCAGTGGGTCAGTCAGGGGTTTCTCCCCCCTCCACTTT. This encodes CAISGSVRGFSPLHF.

This clonotype came up a few times. This chain links TRBV2 with TRBJ2-3; 8 bases are shared with TRBD2. The V and J ends lost 4 bases and 1 base, in that order; junction bases with no gene match: 7. Germline values: CDR1 SNHLY, CDR2 FYNNEI. The CDR3 totals 16 residues. The CDR3 DNA follows: TGTGCCAGCAGTGCCATAGCGGGAACTCGCACAGATACGCAGTATTTT. The encoded protein is CASSAIAGTRTDTQYF.

The gene calls are TRBV6-2 or TRBV6-3 and TRBJ1-2, with D maybe TRBD1 (5 bases). Looked up from germline, CDR1 is MNHEY and CDR2 is SVGEGT. Trimming left V 5 bases short and J 10 bases short, with 17 bases between. This CDR3 comprises 13 residues. The CDR3 region has the DNA TGTGCCAGCAGTCCTCACCGAGACAGTGACTACACCTTC. Residues: CASSPHRDSDYTF.

The gene calls are TRBV25-1 and TRBJ1-6; 12 nucleotides align to TRBD1. From germline, CDR1 is MGHDK and CDR2 SYGVNS. After removal of 5 bases from V and 7 bases from J, the junction contained 12 bases not matched to a gene. The CDR3 is 18 amino acids. CDR3: CASSWASGTGGGNSPLHF. The CDR3 coding sequence is TGTGCCAGCAGTTGGGCATCCGGGACAGGGGGCGGAAATTCACCCCTCCACTTT.

For this clonotype: As the CDR3 is not closed by the conserved phenylalanine or tryptophan, this likely results from a read error. The rearrangement links TRBV10-3 to TRBJ2-2; 9 bases agree with TRBD1. The germline V gene has CDR1 ENHRY and CDR2 SYGVKD. The CDR3 has 15 amino acids. The CDR3 protein is CASSGDRANTGELFC. The CDR3 region has the DNA TGTGCCAGCAGTGGGGACAGGGCGAACACCGGGGAGCTGTTTTGT.